Each of the 23 T cell receptor beta chains below was sequenced from the same sample in a study of blood T cells in healthy people across ages. PCR was performed a second time for roughly 7 to 12 cycles using a sample-barcoded 5' primer and a J-beta primer mix. TCRdb re-called the 5' RACE reads through MiXCR, storing one row per CDR3 protein. The table has about 1.1 million distinct CDR3 sequences, 30% to 40% seen once; the top ten hold 13%. The material sequenced was blood. Source of these receptors: a man aged 18 to 30 in good health.

Note on this clonotype: A much larger clone differs by one base, so this may be a read error. The rearrangement links TRBV6-2 or TRBV6-3 to TRBJ2-3; no definite D call. Trimming took 2 bases from V and 2 from J, leaving 8 bases between them. The CDR3 is 14 residues long. Germline V gene sequence: CDR1 MNHEY, CDR2 SVGEGT. Here the CDR3 DNA reads TGTGCCAGCAGTTACAGCCAGGTCACAGATACGCAGTATTTT. It encodes CASSYSQVTDTQYF.

The genes are TRBV12-3 or TRBV12-4 and TRBJ2-1; D unresolved. The better agreement between TRBJ2-7 and the DNA end casts doubt on the J call. The length of the CDR3 is 15 residues. CDR3 region: CATNPAQVVYNEQYF. The CDR3 DNA is TGTGCCACAAACCCCGCGCAGGTGGTTTACAATGAGCAGTACTTC.

V and J are TRBV5-1 and TRBJ1-1, with D uncertain. CDR1 is SGHRS and CDR2 is YFSETQ in the germline V gene. With 4 bases removed from V and 0 bases from J, the gap between germline ends came to 16 bases. CDR3 length: 16 residues. The CDR3 protein is CASSKNSGSMNTEAFF. CDR3 in DNA: TGCGCCAGCAGCAAAAACAGCGGGAGTATGAACACTGAAGCTTTCTTT.

The rearrangement uses TRBV29-1 and TRBJ1-3; the D gene is possibly TRBD1 (6 bases). The V and J ends lost 3 bases and 4 bases respectively, with 13 bases between them. The CDR3 consists of 14 residues. The germline gives CDR1 SQVTM, CDR2 ANQGSEA. CDR3 nucleotide sequence: TGCAGCGTTGACCCTACAGGGTCCGGAAACACCATATATTTT. Its protein product is CSVDPTGSGNTIYF.

The genes are TRBV28 and TRBJ1-1, with D possibly being TRBD1 (6 bases). Per germline, CDR1 MDHEN and CDR2 SYDVKM. The CDR3 extends over 14 amino acids. V was shortened by 7 bases and J by 0 bases, with 12 bases between the two germline ends. The CDR3 nucleotides are TGTGCCAGCAAGAGGGGGGCTTTGAACACTGAAGCTTTCTTT. Encoded protein: CASKRGALNTEAFF.

This clonotype was detected once. The V gene is TRBV7-2, the J gene TRBJ2-7, with D perhaps matching TRBD1 (6 bases). Trimming took 5 bases from V and 7 from J, leaving 15 bases between them. The germline V gene encodes CDR1 SGHTA and CDR2 FQGNSA. The CDR3 contains 13 residues. CDR3 residues: CASSVEQGKEQYF. The DNA for the CDR3 is TGTGCCAGCAGCGTGGAACAGGGCAAGGAGCAGTACTTC.

Turning to this clonotype: At one of its ends the junction is not consistent with the germline gene, which may arise from a read error. V is TRBV11-2 and J is TRBJ2-1; D perhaps matches TRBD2 (6 bases). The germline gives CDR1 SGHAT, CDR2 FQNNGV. There are 14 residues in the CDR3. The CDR3 reads CASSVRRDNNEQFF. The CDR3, as DNA: TGTGCCAGCAGCGTGCGGCGGGATAACAATGAGCAGTTTTTC.

This clonotype occurred a few times. The rearrangement links TRBV20-1 to TRBJ1-2, with D possibly matching TRBD1 (5 bases). The CDR3 is 12 residues long. Per germline, CDR1 DFQATT and CDR2 SNEGSKA (reference sequence). CDR3 bases: TGCAGCACCTCCCCGACAGTCTATGGCTACACCTTC. Translation gives CSTSPTVYGYTF.

This clonotype was recorded a few times. This chain joins TRBV12-3 or TRBV12-4 and TRBJ2-1, with TRBD1 identical over 8 bases. With 5 bases clipped from V and 6 bases from J, the junction kept 9 bases outside the gene matches. The CDR3 consists of 15 residues. CDR3 sequence (DNA): TGTGCCAGCAGTCATCGGGACAGGCTGGCCAATGAGCAGTTCTTC. Protein sequence: CASSHRDRLANEQFF.

This clonotype came up a few times. J is TRBJ2-3 and V is TRBV20-1; TRBD2 is a possible D gene (6 bases). The CDR3 runs to 13 residues. V was cut by 5 bases and J by 2 bases, with 11 bases left in between. Germline V gene lookup returns CDR1 DFQATT and CDR2 SNEGSKA (reference sequence). Written as DNA, the CDR3 is TGCAGTGCTTTTAGCGGAGACACAGATACGCAGTATTTT. Encoded protein: CSAFSGDTDTQYF.

Only a few counts were recorded for this clonotype. The V and J genes are TRBV13 and TRBJ2-3; no clear D gene. V dropped 5 bases and J dropped 2 bases, with 11 bases sitting between them. Germline loops: CDR1 PRHDT, CDR2 FYEKMQ (reference sequence). This CDR3 comprises 14 residues. CDR3 sequence: CASSQEGNTDTQYF. In DNA, the CDR3 is TGTGCCAGCAGCCAGGAAGGGAACACAGATACGCAGTATTTT.

As regards this clonotype: The CDR3 end shows no conserved phenylalanine or tryptophan, and so a read error is likely. The genes are TRBV6-5 and TRBJ1-1; D remains ambiguous. Germline loops: CDR1 MNHEY, CDR2 SVGAGI. Trimming removed 0 bases from V and 6 bases from J, with 11 bases in between. The CDR3 has 14 residues. For the CDR3, the DNA is TGTGCCAGCAGTTACTCGAGTTCAGGACCTGAAGCTTTCCTT. Protein sequence: CASSYSSSGPEAFL.

This chain joins TRBV27 and TRBJ1-2; D gene uncertain. Deletions cut 8 bases from V and 3 bases from J, with 13 bases between. The CDR3 runs 13 residues. Germline CDR1 reads MNHEY; CDR2 reads SMNVEV (reference sequence). This CDR3 reads CASGITRYYGYTF. The CDR3, as DNA: TGTGCCAGCGGTATAACACGATACTATGGCTACACCTTC.

The chain links TRBV5-1 to TRBJ1-4; D remains ambiguous. The germline V gene has CDR1 SGHRS and CDR2 YFSETQ. Trimming removed 0 bases at V and 5 bases at J, with 14 bases between. This CDR3 contains 16 residues. The DNA of the CDR3 is TGCGCCAGCAGCTTGGGATTCGGACGGCCGAATGAAAAACTGTTTTTT. It is translated as CASSLGFGRPNEKLFF.

Comments on this clonotype: One end of the junction fails to match germline, which may point to a read error. This chain joins TRBV7-9 and TRBJ2-1, with D unresolved. This CDR3 comprises 12 residues. Germline assignment: CDR1 SEHNR and CDR2 FQNEAQ (reference sequence). In nucleotides, the CDR3 is TGTGCCAGCAGCTTATCGTCAAATGAGCGGTTCTTC. It specifies CASSLSSNERFF.

This clonotype has a handful of counts. The gene calls are TRBV20-1 and TRBJ1-2, with D maybe TRBD1 (5 bases). Trimming removed 1 base from V and 4 bases from J, with 19 bases in between. Germline lookup yields CDR1 DFQATT and CDR2 SNEGSKA (reference sequence). This CDR3 contains 16 residues. The DNA for the CDR3 is TGCAGTGCTAGAGTTGGCTCGGACGGGGCTGTCTATGGCTACACCTTC. Protein sequence: CSARVGSDGAVYGYTF.

This chain connects TRBV5-1 to TRBJ2-3; maybe TRBD2 (7 bases). The germline CDR1 and CDR2 sequences are SGHRS and YFSETQ. V was cut by 3 bases and J by 2 bases, with 10 bases left in between. The CDR3 runs to 14 residues. CDR3 protein: CASSWGGDTDTQYF. The CDR3 DNA sequence: TGCGCCAGCAGCTGGGGGGGCGACACAGATACGCAGTATTTT. Using reference TRBV5-1 and TRBJ2-3 for the parts outside the CDR3, the full variable domain is KAGVTQTPRYLIKTRGQQVTLSCSPISGHRSVSWYQQTPGQGLQFLFEYFSETQRNKGNFPGRFSGRQFSNSRSEMNVSTLELGDSALYLCASSWGGDTDTQYFGPGTRLTVL.

The CDR3 nucleotides read TGTGCCAGCTTTAGTATTAACTATGGCTACACCTTC. Translated: CASFSINYGYTF. J is TRBJ1-2 and V is TRBV10-3, with D unclear. CDR3 size: 12 residues. V was pared by 10 bases and J by 1 base, with 10 bases between. In germline, CDR1 is ENHRY, CDR2 SYGVKD.

The rearrangement links TRBV2 to TRBJ2-7, with 8 bases identical to TRBD1. Trimming cost V 3 bases and J 0 bases; bases outside gene matches: 7. Per germline, CDR1 SNHLY and CDR2 FYNNEI. This CDR3 region has 16 residues. The CDR3 DNA sequence: TGTGCCAGCAGTGACCCCTTAGGACAGGGCTCCTACGAGCAGTACTTC. It encodes CASSDPLGQGSYEQYF.

The chain uses TRBV6-2 or TRBV6-3 and TRBJ2-7, with 7 bases that match TRBD1. The V segment lost 2 bases and the J segment 2 bases; nucleotides outside the gene matches: 3. The CDR3 extends over 14 amino acids. The germline CDR1 and CDR2 sequences are MNHEY and SVGEGT. Written as DNA, the CDR3 is TGTGCCAGCAGTTACCAGGGACAGCCCTACGAGCAGTACTTC. The encoded protein is CASSYQGQPYEQYF.

This clonotype was counted only a few times. The chain joins TRBV6-2 or TRBV6-3 to TRBJ2-1; a possible D gene is TRBD2 (5 bases). The V end was cut by 8 bases, the J end by 7 bases, with 21 bases between. CDR1 is MNHEY, CDR2 SVGEGT, per germline. CDR3 size: 15 residues. CDR3 nucleotides: TGTGCCAGCTCGAGGGCCTTCACTAGGGAGAATGAGCAGTTCTTC. It codes for CASSRAFTRENEQFF.

The chain joins TRBV20-1 to TRBJ2-1; 9 nucleotides line up with TRBD2. Germline CDR1 and CDR2: DFQATT and SNEGSKA (reference sequence). The CDR3 is made up of 15 amino acids. J lost 5 bases, V lost 2 bases, and 7 bases had no gene match. The CDR3 protein is CSARNIAGADNEQFF. The CDR3 DNA follows: TGCAGTGCTAGAAATATAGCGGGGGCCGACAATGAGCAGTTCTTC.

This clonotype was picked up one time. The V and J genes are TRBV5-1 and TRBJ1-2; D may be TRBD1 (5 bases). The CDR3 runs to 18 residues. V dropped 0 bases and J dropped 0 bases, with 18 bases sitting between them. Per germline, CDR1 SGHRS and CDR2 YFSETQ. The CDR3 nucleotides read TGCGCCAGCAGCTTGGTGGGCCGGGGGACTCAAGCTAACTATGGCTACACCTTC. Amino acid sequence: CASSLVGRGTQANYGYTF. Using reference TRBV5-1 and TRBJ1-2 for the parts outside the CDR3, the full variable domain is KAGVTQTPRYLIKTRGQQVTLSCSPISGHRSVSWYQQTPGQGLQFLFEYFSETQRNKGNFPGRFSGRQFSNSRSEMNVSTLELGDSALYLCASSLVGRGTQANYGYTFGSGTRLTVV.